This T cell receptor (beta chain) came from a study of cytomegalovirus exposure and HLA in healthy donors. For this clone: The antigen remains unidentified.

Points from the study as a whole: The study labeled 164 TCR beta chains cytomegalovirus-associated.

The method was immunoSEQ multiplex PCR; TCRdb's version includes in-frame clones alone and lacks a portion of them. Altogether more than 95,000 clones are present, less than 90% being singletons, with the ten largest covering about 4.4%. This sequence was found in a man between 18 and 35 years old in good health and CMV-seropositive. The sequenced material came from PBMCs.

CDR3 loop: CASSSSGGEQYF. CDR3 bases: TGTGCCAGCAGCTCTTCCGGCGGGGAGCAGTACTTC. The chain is built from TRBV11-3 and TRBJ2-7; the D gene is possibly TRBD2 (5 bases). Trimming stripped 4 bases from V and 7 bases from J, with 11 bases between. The CDR3 covers 12 residues. Germline lookup yields CDR1 SGHNT and CDR2 YENEEA.